This T cell receptor beta chain was retrieved from a study of T cells in Graves' hyperthyroidism and ophthalmopathy. Study background: Peripheral blood was taken when the disease was first diagnosed, before any treatment began.

What was amplified from RNA transcripts were TCR beta CDR3 regions. With the HTBI primer set, the TCR CDR3 went through a first round of RT-PCR. TCRdb re-called the multiplex PCR reads with MiXCR, one entry per CDR3 protein. The sample lists approximately 600,000 distinct CDR3 sequences, 20% to 25% occurring once. This clonotype was found many times. CDR3 length: 13 residues. From germline, CDR1 is LGHDT and CDR2 YNNKEL (reference sequence). Losses at the gene ends were 4 bases for V and 4 bases for J; bases not matched to a gene: 3. This sequence originates from a man aged 25 to 45 with Graves' ophthalmopathy. The sample taken for sequencing was blood. This sequence joins TRBV3-1 and TRBJ2-7; 8 positions match TRBD2. CDR3 loop: CASSLGTRYEQYF. The CDR3 DNA reads TGTGCCAGCAGCCTCGGGACTAGGTACGAGCAGTACTTC.